This passage covers 9 T cell receptor beta chains from one sample sequenced in a study of human versus mouse CDR3 diversity and MHC coevolution. This table comes from immunoSEQ multiplex PCR, and its TCRdb copy is limited to in-frame clones, with some not included. The table records about 81,000 clones, just under 95% of them present only once. The sample was naive CD4+ T cells from blood. Subset in this sample: CD45RO-negative CD62L-positive naive CD4 T cells. The receptors stem from a person between 25 and 75 years old in good health.

This clone was seen a single time. The rearrangement uses TRBV25-1 and TRBJ1-1; D not resolved. V dropped 3 bases and J dropped 1 base, with 15 bases sitting between them. Per the germline V gene, CDR1 is MGHDK and CDR2 is SYGVNS. The CDR3 contains 16 residues. CDR3 nucleotide sequence: TGTGCCAGCAGTGACGAGGGCCGTCTCCCGAACACTGAAGCTTTCTTT. Amino acids: CASSDEGRLPNTEAFF.

The J gene is TRBJ1-1, the V gene TRBV15, with D unclear. The V end was cut by 0 bases, the J end by 0 bases, with 8 bases between. Per germline, CDR1 LNHNV and CDR2 YYDKDF (reference sequence). The CDR3 totals 15 residues. The CDR3 DNA follows: TGTGCCACCAGCAGAGAAGCAATCGTGAACACTGAAGCTTTCTTT. This sequence encodes CATSREAIVNTEAFF.

The chain links TRBV2 to TRBJ1-2; 11 bases line up with TRBD1. V gave up 6 bases and J gave up 4 bases; unmatched junction bases: 4. The CDR3 consists of 14 residues. Per germline, CDR1 SNHLY and CDR2 FYNNEI. The CDR3 coding sequence is TGTGCCAGCAGGGACAGGGGGCTTCCCTATGGCTACACCTTC. Protein sequence: CASRDRGLPYGYTF.

The rearrangement joins TRBV18 to TRBJ1-4; TRBD1 might be the D (6 bases). The CDR3 contains 14 residues. Trimming removed 6 bases from V and 7 bases from J, with 15 bases in between. The germline V gene has CDR1 KGHSH and CDR2 LQKENI. Here the CDR3 DNA reads TGTGCCAGCTCCCTAGACAGGAGGCCTGAAAAACTGTTTTTT. This gives the protein CASSLDRRPEKLFF.

This rearrangement joins TRBV7-3 to TRBJ2-7, with 7 nucleotides matching TRBD1. This CDR3 is 11 amino acids long. Germline CDR1 SGHTA, CDR2 FQGTGA. The CDR3 spells CADRVCYEQYF. The CDR3 nucleotides read TGTGCAGACAGGGTTTGCTACGAGCAGTACTTC.

V is TRBV18 and J is TRBJ1-1, with D tentatively TRBD1 (6 bases). CDR3 length: 15 residues. Trimming took 8 bases from V and 1 from J, leaving 17 bases between them. Germline CDR1 is KGHSH and CDR2 is LQKENI. CDR3 sequence: CASTTVGATNTEAFF. The CDR3 DNA reads as TGTGCCAGCACCACTGTGGGGGCGACGAACACTGAAGCTTTCTTT. Full variable domain (outside the CDR3, taken from reference TRBV18 and TRBJ1-1): NAGVMQNPRHLVRRRGQEARLRCSPMKGHSHVYWYRQLPEEGLKFMVYLQKENIIDESGMPKERFSAEFPKEGPSILRIQQVVRGDSAAYFCASTTVGATNTEAFFGQGTRLTVV.

The rearrangement uses TRBV5-1 and TRBJ1-1, with 9 bases fitting TRBD1. The trim removed 6 bases at V and 2 bases at J, leaving 5 bases unmatched. This CDR3 has 14 amino acids. Germline values: CDR1 SGHRS, CDR2 YFSETQ. Written as DNA, the CDR3 is TGCGCCAGCACCGAACAGGGGGCTAACACTGAAGCTTTCTTT. Translating it yields CASTEQGANTEAFF. The whole variable domain, filled in from reference TRBV5-1 and TRBJ1-1, reads KAGVTQTPRYLIKTRGQQVTLSCSPISGHRSVSWYQQTPGQGLQFLFEYFSETQRNKGNFPGRFSGRQFSNSRSEMNVSTLELGDSALYLCASTEQGANTEAFFGQGTRLTVV.

The CDR3 here is CASSRDSLYEQYF. The CDR3 nucleotides read TGTGCCAGCAGCCGAGACAGCCTCTACGAGCAGTACTTC. The chain recombines TRBV7-3 with TRBJ2-7; tentative D call: TRBD1 (5 bases). Germline CDR1 and CDR2: SGHTA and FQGTGA. V dropped 5 bases and J dropped 3 bases, with 11 bases sitting between them. The CDR3 spans 13 residues.

The rearrangement joins TRBV30 to TRBJ2-7; D unclear. V was shortened by 1 base and J by 2 bases, with 6 bases between the two germline ends. The CDR3 sequence is 12 residues long. The germline V gene has CDR1 GTSNPN and CDR2 SVGIG (reference sequence). CDR3 protein: CAWSALPYEQYF. In nucleotides, the CDR3 is TGTGCCTGGAGTGCCCTCCCCTACGAGCAGTACTTC.